The clone carrying this TCR beta chain has ten or more counts. Its specificity is unknown. Transcripts of RNA were the source for amplifying TCR beta CDR3 regions. First-round RT-PCR used HTBI primers; second-round multiplex PCR followed. TCRdb reanalysed the multiplex PCR reads using MiXCR and keeps one entry per CDR3 protein. The sample records hundreds of thousands of distinct CDR3 sequences, 15% to 19% being singletons. The germline gives CDR1 SGHAT, CDR2 FQNNGV. Germline trimming cut 5 bases from V and 2 bases from J; bases unmatched to any gene: 7. This CDR3 has 15 amino acids. This sample is part of a study of Graves' ophthalmopathy and Graves' hyperthyroidism. Study-level points and caveats: Discriminating ophthalmopathy from stable hyperthyroidism, a 13-signature model attained a sensitivity of over 85% and a specificity of just under 84%. In blood appeared most of the expanded thyroid clonotypes whose frequency exceeded 0.001.

Diagnostic conclusions were grounded in clinical symptoms, serum thyroxine, TRAb, thyroid ultrasound and orbital computed tomography. This sequence was found in a young woman with stable Graves' hyperthyroidism. V gene TRBV11-2 combines with J gene TRBJ2-7; the match to TRBD1 covers 9 bases. The sequencing sample was made of peripheral blood. CDR3 region: CASSHYRDRAYEQYF. Here the CDR3 DNA reads TGTGCCAGCAGCCACTACCGGGACAGGGCCTACGAGCAGTACTTC.